Reported below is one TCR beta chain. This entry comes from a study of shared clonotypes between healthy human individuals. Here immunoSEQ multiplex PCR was the method, and the copy in TCRdb shows in-frame clones only, minus some. Here the sample spans some 700,000 clones, 90% being singletons. The V end lost 4 bases, the J end lost 0 bases, and 13 bases lay between the germline ends. The germline V gene encodes CDR1 ENHRY and CDR2 SYGVKD. The CDR3 contains 15 residues. The receptor comes from a young man in good health. Some clones in this sample may be carry-over from other donors' samples. The chain is built from TRBV10-3 and TRBJ2-7; tentative D call: TRBD2 (5 bases). Sequenced input: memory CD8+ T cells from PBMCs. Subset indicated: CD45RO+ cells pooled with CCR7-negative TemRA cells. The CDR3 is CAISAILDFSYEQYF. In nucleotides, the CDR3 is TGTGCCATCAGTGCAATATTGGACTTCTCCTACGAGCAGTACTTC.